The subject of this entry is one TCR beta chain. Which antigen it targets is not known. No quality values exist for individual bases; no much larger clone is one base distant. Libraries were built with the immunoSEQ multiplex PCR assay. Drawn from immuneACCESS, this table holds only the in-frame rearrangements with V and J called that TCRdb kept. Clones are partly lost; checked studies trace under half to an unresolved V gene and leave the rest unexplained. The sample table records about 48,000 clones; roughly 92% of these occur just once. The ten most abundant clones make up 20% to 30% of the sample. The sample comes from a study of control samples from healthy donors and cancer patients (dated by TCRdb to 2019 to 2021). Trimming accounts for 8 bases at V and 2 bases at J, while the number of junction bases matched to no gene is 6. Its CDR3 holds 15 amino acids, cysteine through phenylalanine. Only the CDR3 DNA stays, 45 bases, in frame from base 1. The germline V gene encodes CDR1 MNHEY and CDR2 SVGAGI.

The receptor's source is a woman between 45 and 60 years old with head and neck cancer. Sequenced: PBMCs. The chain uses TRBV6-5 and TRBJ1-3, and 10 bases in between align with TRBD1. The CDR3 region reads CASLYGTGAGNTIYF. In nucleotide form, the sequence is TGTGCCAGCCTATACGGGACAGGGGCTGGAAACACCATATATTTT.